This TCR beta chain was recovered during a study of blood T cells in healthy people across ages. A note on this clonotype: What it recognizes is unknown.

The V end lost 2 bases, the J end lost 0 bases, and 20 bases lay between the germline ends. The germline V gene has CDR1 SQVTM and CDR2 ANQGSEA. The CDR3 consists of 17 residues. Alongside a J-beta primer mix, a sample-barcoded 5' primer served in a second PCR lasting about 6 to 12 cycles. TCRdb analysed the 5' RACE reads with MiXCR anew, one entry per CDR3 protein. The sample carries around 820,000 distinct CDR3 sequences, about 25% recorded once. Study-wide points: Getting older went along with TCR beta diversity per million T cells dropping roughly linearly. Diversity figures derived from one million T cells were judged to underestimate the true value.

The data were also submitted as part of a second study, on T cells of mothers and their children. That source reports: Versus unrelated pairs, overlap was slightly higher in related mother-child pairs, without reaching significance.

The chain is built from TRBV29-1 and TRBJ2-7; either TRBD1 or TRBD2 may fit D (6 bases each). Sequenced input: blood. The source of this sequence is a boy between 10 and 17 years old in good health. The CDR3 sequence: CSVELSRGDTASYEQYF. DNA of the CDR3: TGCAGCGTTGAATTGTCTAGGGGGGACACCGCCTCCTACGAGCAGTACTTC.